The clone carrying this TCR beta chain was picked up a small number of times. TCRbeta libraries were built with three rounds of nested PCR, modified from ARM-PCR. TCRdb used MiXCR to reprocess the multiplex PCR reads, holding one entry per CDR3 protein. This table has fewer than 80,000 distinct CDR3 sequences, under 70% appearing once. These data originate in a study of tumor and adjacent non-tumor tissue in lung cancer. V lost 1 base and J lost 3, with 10 bases in between. Per germline, CDR1 SGHNT and CDR2 YENEEA. This CDR3 contains 15 residues. The template was RNA from unsorted bulk tissue. The V gene is TRBV11-3, the J gene TRBJ2-1, with D unclear. The TCR was taken from an older woman with non-small cell lung cancer. Sequencing was performed on lung tumor tissue. In DNA, the CDR3 is TGTGCCAGCAGCTTAGTTAGTGGGAACTACAATGAGCAGTTCTTC. It codes for CASSLVSGNYNEQFF.